This T cell receptor beta chain derives from a study of cytomegalovirus exposure and HLA in healthy donors. Study-level results: Later findings reportedly placed an Asian-associated ancestry cluster below the approximately 670-donor mean for N-insertions. A likely sequencing artifact accounted for one observed cluster of highly shared sequence variants. A later analysis revealed that TCR association rates differed between HLA loci, peaking at DRB1 and bottoming out at HLA-C.

60 Vbeta and 13 Jbeta primers were used in PCR. TCRdb's table, derived via immunoSEQ multiplex PCR, lists solely in-frame clones and lacks some. The table shows about 180,000 clones, with about 72% occurring only once. With respect to this clone: Its antigen is currently unknown.

CDR3 length: 12 residues. V dropped 6 bases and J dropped 2 bases, with 8 bases sitting between them. Per germline, CDR1 SGDLS and CDR2 YYNGEE. The origin of this receptor is a human donor in good health. The rearrangement joins TRBV9 to TRBJ1-2; TRBD1 might be the D (6 bases). Sequencing input: PBMCs. The CDR3 DNA follows: TGTGCCAGCAAGGGGGTAAACTATGGCTACACCTTC. It translates to CASKGVNYGYTF.